A single sample is the source of the 4 T cell receptor beta chains below, sequenced in a study of immune aging and cytomegalovirus after organ transplant. Cells were captured in microwells, and libraries were made with BD Rhapsody targeted mRNA and AbSeq chemistry. TCRdb analysed the single-cell sequencing reads with MiXCR anew, one entry per CDR3 protein. This table holds fewer than 25,000 distinct CDR3 sequences, just over 35% found once. Their target antigens are unknown. Time point in this sample: five sample-tagged time points from pre-transplant (day -1) to day 368 post-transplant, pooled. The sequencing here drew on CMV peptide-activated CD4+ and CD8+ T cells sorted from blood, taken at five time points, pooled. The subset was: sorted CD8+CD137+ and CD4+CD154+ T cells after roughly 12 h CMV IE-1 peptide stimulation. The receptors stem from a female donor who had a heart transplant and CMV viremia.

Remarks on this clonotype: In this CDR3 the conserved last residue, phenylalanine or tryptophan, is missing, so a read error is likely. The DNA is omitted, as the CDR3 cannot be located on it reliably, and the CDR3 follows TCRdb's listing. The chain combines TRBV27 with TRBJ2-3; the listed D gene, TRBD1, was not tested against the DNA. Germline assignment: CDR1 MNHEY and CDR2 SMNVEV (reference sequence). With termini counted, the CDR3 has 18 amino acids. CDR3: CASSSTKKWGPGTDTQYS.

This clonotype turned up a few times. The chain combines TRBV7-8 with TRBJ1-1, with no clear D. Germline CDR1 is SGHVS and CDR2 is FQNEAQ. The length of the CDR3 is 16 residues. The ends were cut back, 5 bases at V and 7 bases at J, with 23 bases in the middle. CDR3 nucleotides: TGTGCCAGCAGCCCCGTCGCCCGAGAGTCCTCCAGTGAAGCTTTCTTT. As protein: CASSPVARESSSEAFF.

This clonotype is medium-sized (0.01 to 0.1%) within its sample. The V and J genes are TRBV28 and TRBJ2-3; TRBD2 matches 15 bases. The V gene end was trimmed by 6 bases and the J gene end by 2 bases; junction bases not matched to a gene: 9. This CDR3 spans 18 amino acids. Germline CDR1 is MDHEN and CDR2 is SYDVKM. The CDR3 is CASSPGGLAGGDTDTQYF. CDR3 bases: TGTGCCAGCAGCCCGGGAGGACTAGCGGGAGGGGACACAGATACGCAGTATTTT.

The CDR3 bases are TGTGCCAGCAGCTTAGTAGCGGGGGGGCCGAACACCGGGGAGCTGTTTTTT. It encodes CASSLVAGGPNTGELFF. V is TRBV7-2 and J is TRBJ2-2, with 11 positions matching TRBD2. Germline-derived CDR1 and CDR2 are SGHTA and FQGNSA. This CDR3 is built from 17 residues. V trimming: 1 base; J trimming: 0 bases; junction bases outside the gene matches: 1.